One and the same sample provided the 15 T cell receptor beta chains below, sequenced in a study of cytomegalovirus exposure and HLA in healthy donors. Researchers ran the PCR with 60 Vbeta and 13 Jbeta primers. TCRdb's copy holds only in-frame clones and misses some; the assay was immunoSEQ multiplex PCR. The repertoire holds roughly 300,000 clones, with 86% as singletons. The source material was PBMCs. Receptor source: a man aged 35-49 years in good health and CMV-seropositive.

This chain links TRBV28 with TRBJ2-1, with D possibly TRBD1 on 6 matching bases. This CDR3 is 15 amino acids long. V was trimmed by 6 bases and J by 0 bases, leaving 12 bases between them. The germline V gene encodes CDR1 MDHEN and CDR2 SYDVKM. The CDR3 region has the DNA TGTGCCAGCAGCGAAACAGGGAGCTCCTACAATGAGCAGTTCTTC. It translates to CASSETGSSYNEQFF.

The chain links TRBV11-3 to TRBJ1-5; TRBD1 might be the D (6 bases). Per germline, CDR1 SGHNT and CDR2 YENEEA. The CDR3 sequence is 15 residues long. Trimming pared 5 bases from V and 3 bases from J, leaving 14 bases between. The CDR3 region is CASSVSQGVNQPQHF. The CDR3 DNA sequence: TGTGCCAGCAGCGTATCACAGGGTGTCAATCAGCCCCAGCATTTT.

J is TRBJ1-1 and V is TRBV5-6, with no clear D. The length of the CDR3 is 13 residues. V was shortened by 0 bases and J by 6 bases, with 9 bases between the two germline ends. In germline, CDR1 is SGHDT, CDR2 YYEEEE. The CDR3 DNA reads TGTGCCAGCAGCTTGGGTGCTGGAGCTGAAGCTTTCTTT. Its protein is CASSLGAGAEAFF.

The CDR3, as DNA: TGTGCCTGGAGTGTGAGGAGTGAGCAGTTCTTC. It codes for CAWSVRSEQFF. The V gene is TRBV30, the J gene TRBJ2-1; unclear D gene. The V gene's germline CDR1 is GTSNPN and CDR2 SVGIG (reference sequence). The CDR3 loop spans 11 amino acids. V was trimmed by 0 bases and J by 9 bases, leaving 6 bases between them.

The chain is built from TRBV25-1 and TRBJ2-3; 8 bases map to TRBD1. Germline CDR1 and CDR2: MGHDK and SYGVNS. V lost 8 bases, J lost 6 bases, and 10 bases stayed unmatched. The CDR3 is made up of 14 amino acids. CDR3 sequence reads: CASDYGQGFDTQYF. The DNA for the CDR3 is TGTGCCAGCGACTACGGACAGGGCTTCGATACGCAGTATTTT.

The chain links TRBV13 to TRBJ2-5; TRBD1 agrees at 7 bases. The DNA end favors TRBJ2-7, so the J call may be wrong. Germline loops: CDR1 PRHDT, CDR2 FYEKMQ (reference sequence). The CDR3 is made up of 14 amino acids. The CDR3 region is CASSLRGQPYEQYF. CDR3 nucleotides: TGTGCCAGCAGCTTAAGGGGACAGCCCTACGAGCAGTACTTC.

The J gene is TRBJ2-7, the V gene TRBV5-6; 12 positions agree with TRBD1. V lost 4 bases and J lost 3; bases outside the gene matches: 5. Germline V gene lookup returns CDR1 SGHDT and CDR2 YYEEEE. The CDR3 covers 15 residues. This chain's CDR3 is CASSPGQGAFYEQYF. The CDR3 DNA is TGTGCCAGCAGCCCGGGACAGGGGGCTTTCTACGAGCAGTACTTC.

This sequence joins TRBV27 and TRBJ1-4; D not resolved. The V gene lost 3 bases and the J gene lost 3 bases, with 11 bases spanning the gap. CDR3 length equals 15 residues. Per germline, CDR1 MNHEY and CDR2 SMNVEV (reference sequence). The CDR3 coding sequence is TGTGCCAGCAGTTTGTCCGCGGCGGCTAATGAAAAACTGTTTTTT. This gives the protein CASSLSAAANEKLFF.

This clone turned up a few times. The J gene is TRBJ2-7, the V gene TRBV4-1; maybe TRBD2 (5 bases). Germline V gives CDR1 MGHRA, CDR2 YSYEKL. V gave up 0 bases and J gave up 2 bases, with 14 bases separating them. There are 16 residues in the CDR3. CDR3 DNA: TGCGCCAGCAGCCAAGAGGACTTGACCCCCGCCTACGAGCAGTACTTC. Translation: CASSQEDLTPAYEQYF.

The chain couples TRBV10-2 to TRBJ2-2, with 9 positions matching TRBD2. The V and J ends lost 3 bases and 4 bases, in that order; junction bases with no gene match: 3. The germline V gene has CDR1 WSHSY and CDR2 SAAADI. The CDR3 sequence is 15 residues long. The CDR3 protein is CASSDGGRATGELFF. The CDR3, as DNA: TGCGCCAGCAGTGATGGCGGGAGGGCCACCGGGGAGCTGTTTTTT.

The rearrangement links TRBV2 to TRBJ2-3; 7 bases map to TRBD2. The germline CDR1 and CDR2 sequences are SNHLY and FYNNEI. J was trimmed by 8 bases and V by 6 bases; bases with no gene match: 11. The CDR3 spans 14 residues. The CDR3 sequence is CASRGGSGQGTQYF. The DNA of the CDR3 is TGTGCCAGCAGAGGCGGGAGTGGGCAAGGTACGCAGTATTTT.

This chain uses TRBV10-3 with TRBJ1-1; 8 nucleotides align to TRBD1. The CDR3 contains 19 residues. Germline CDR1 ENHRY, CDR2 SYGVKD. V trimming: 4 bases; J trimming: 1 base; junction bases outside the gene matches: 17. CDR3 residues: CAISAPTEAGGKPNTEAFF. The CDR3 nucleotides read TGTGCCATCAGTGCGCCGACTGAGGCAGGGGGCAAACCGAACACTGAAGCTTTCTTT.

This chain joins TRBV19 and TRBJ2-5; 7 bases align to TRBD2. With V trimmed by 8 bases and J by 3 bases, 3 bases remained unmatched. CDR1 is LNHDA and CDR2 is SQIVND in the germline V gene (reference sequence). This CDR3 region has 12 residues. The DNA for the CDR3 is TGTGCCAGTTGGGGGGGGGAAGAGACCCAGTACTTC. As protein: CASWGGEETQYF.

The V gene is TRBV19, the J gene TRBJ2-7; TRBD2 matches 11 bases. This CDR3 is 14 amino acids long. The germline CDR1 and CDR2 sequences are LNHDA and SQIVND (reference sequence). The V segment lost 6 bases and the J segment 6 bases; nucleotides outside the gene matches: 7. The CDR3 coding sequence is TGTGCCAGTAGGCTACTAGCGGGAGAGGGCGAGCAGTACTTC. It translates to CASRLLAGEGEQYF.

The rearrangement joins TRBV4-1 to TRBJ2-3; no clear D. The germline V and J ends were trimmed by 1 base and 3 bases, with 5 bases remaining between them. The germline V gene encodes CDR1 MGHRA and CDR2 YSYEKL. The CDR3 extends over 13 amino acids. For the CDR3, the DNA is TGCGCCAGCAGCCAAGCGGTAACAGATACGCAGTATTTT. It is translated as CASSQAVTDTQYF.